The 32 T cell receptor beta chains in this list originate from one sample, sequenced in a study of PD-1 blockade in classical Hodgkin lymphoma. Time point reported: cycle 4 day 1 (C4D1), after around six weeks of nivolumab. All patients experienced relapse after autologous stem cell transplantation, and brentuximab vedotin exposure was variable. Sequenced by immunoSEQ multiplex PCR; TCRdb stores in-frame clones only, minus some. The table shows roughly 8,000 clones, with roughly 87% occurring only once. The material was peripheral blood mononuclear cells (PBMCs), obtained before the fourth cycle of nivolumab. These receptors came from a human donor with classical Hodgkin lymphoma.

The V gene is TRBV10-3, the J gene TRBJ1-1; unclear D gene. CDR1 and CDR2 from the germline V gene are ENHRY and SYGVKD. The CDR3 runs 14 residues. V was clipped by 8 bases and J by 2 bases, with 15 bases between them. This chain's CDR3 is CAIRAGWRNTEAFF. The DNA for the CDR3 is TGTGCCATCCGAGCCGGGTGGCGAAACACTGAAGCTTTCTTT.

A single count supports this clone. This chain uses TRBV7-2 with TRBJ1-2; no reliable D call. Between the trimmed V and J ends, which lost 8 bases and 4 bases, there was a span of 11 bases. Germline loops: CDR1 SGHTA, CDR2 FQGNSA. This CDR3 has 12 amino acids. The CDR3 spells CASDRSGYGYTF. CDR3 nucleotide sequence: TGTGCCAGCGACCGCAGTGGCTATGGCTACACCTTC.

This clone turned up a few times. Sequence at one end of the junction differs from germline and may be a read error. V and J are TRBV5-3 and TRBJ1-2; perhaps TRBD1 as D (5 bases). TRBV5-3 is reported as an ORF; its role is uncertain. The CDR3 has 15 residues. Here the CDR3 reads CASSLDSGGRYGYTF. The CDR3, as DNA: TGTGCCAGCAGCTTAGACAGCGGGGGGAGATATGGCTACACCTTC.

CDR3 bases: TGTGCCAGCTCACCTCGGACTAGCCGAAACACCGGGGAGCTGTTTTTT. This encodes CASSPRTSRNTGELFF. The rearrangement joins TRBV18 to TRBJ2-2; TRBD2 aligns across 8 bases. Germline CDR1 KGHSH, CDR2 LQKENI. The CDR3 extends over 16 amino acids. V gave up 3 bases and J gave up 2 bases; unmatched junction bases: 5. The full variable domain, its missing parts supplied by reference TRBV18 and TRBJ2-2, is NAGVMQNPRHLVRRRGQEARLRCSPMKGHSHVYWYRQLPEEGLKFMVYLQKENIIDESGMPKERFSAEFPKEGPSILRIQQVVRGDSAAYFCASSPRTSRNTGELFFGEGSRLTVL.

The chain links TRBV5-1 to TRBJ2-7, with unresolved D. The CDR3 sequence is 14 residues long. V was clipped by 1 base and J by 1 base, with 9 bases between them. Germline CDR1 SGHRS, CDR2 YFSETQ. The CDR3 DNA sequence: TGCGCCAGCAGCTTGAAGCTTCAATCCTACGAGCAGTACTTC. This gives the protein CASSLKLQSYEQYF.

V usage is TRBV6-5 and J usage is TRBJ1-5; possibly TRBD1 for D (6 bases). The CDR3 covers 14 residues. CDR1 is MNHEY and CDR2 is SVGAGI in the germline V gene. The V end lost 8 bases, the J end lost 5 bases, and 16 bases lay between the germline ends. The CDR3 DNA reads TGTGCCAGCGCCCAGGGGTCCCTCGATCAGCCCCAGCATTTT. Translation gives CASAQGSLDQPQHF.

This clone ranks as medium-sized. The chain carries TRBV30 and TRBJ2-3; TRBD2 aligns across 7 bases. The ends lost 3 bases at V and 7 bases at J; junction bases unmatched: 1. Germline V gene sequence: CDR1 GTSNPN, CDR2 SVGIG (reference sequence). The CDR3 is made up of 11 amino acids. CDR3 loop: CAWRAGNTQYF. The CDR3 bases are TGTGCCTGGAGAGCGGGAAATACGCAGTATTTT.

This chain uses TRBV10-2 with TRBJ2-3; the match to TRBD2 covers 9 bases. Germline trimming cut 2 bases from V and 4 bases from J; bases unmatched to any gene: 7. CDR3 length equals 16 residues. Per the germline V gene, CDR1 is WSHSY and CDR2 is SAAADI. The CDR3 coding sequence is TGCGCCAGCAGTGAGGGTAGCGGGAGATCGGCAGATACGCAGTATTTT. Translation gives CASSEGSGRSADTQYF.

The V call is TRBV7-9, the J call TRBJ2-6; 7 bases fit TRBD2. V lost 6 bases and J lost 1; bases outside the gene matches: 15. CDR1 SEHNR and CDR2 FQNEAQ come from the germline V gene (reference sequence). The CDR3 is 19 residues long. The CDR3: CASRPSGFGGSSGANVLTF. DNA of the CDR3: TGTGCCAGCAGACCCTCCGGGTTCGGGGGGAGTTCTGGGGCCAACGTCCTGACTTTC.

The V and J genes are TRBV4-1 and TRBJ2-7; 8 bases map to TRBD1. The CDR3 loop spans 16 amino acids. Germline V gives CDR1 MGHRA, CDR2 YSYEKL. V shed 3 bases and J 6 bases; nucleotides not matched to a gene: 13. The CDR3 sequence is CASSQTPRTGSGEQYF. CDR3 DNA sequence: TGCGCCAGCAGCCAGACCCCCCGGACAGGGTCTGGCGAGCAGTACTTC.

V and J are TRBV20-1 and TRBJ1-2; no clear D. V was clipped by 5 bases and J by 8 bases, with 12 bases between them. This CDR3 has 11 amino acids. The V gene's germline CDR1 is DFQATT and CDR2 SNEGSKA (reference sequence). The CDR3 sequence: CSASVMDGYTF. The CDR3 DNA reads TGCAGTGCTTCGGTGATGGACGGCTACACCTTC.

The CDR3 DNA is TGTGCCTGGAGCCTACAGGGTGGCGGGGCCAACGTCCTGACTTTC. Its translation is CAWSLQGGGANVLTF. The chain joins TRBV30 to TRBJ2-6; maybe TRBD1 (6 bases). The CDR3 contains 15 residues. Germline V lookup: CDR1 GTSNPN, CDR2 SVGIG (reference sequence). Trimming left V 3 bases short and J 4 bases short, with 13 bases between.

The rearrangement uses TRBV4-1 and TRBJ2-7, with 8 bases lining up with TRBD1. The CDR3 consists of 14 residues. Trimming at V came to 1 base and at J to 9 bases, leaving 8 bases not matched to a gene. CDR1 and CDR2 (germline): MGHRA, YSYEKL. In DNA, the CDR3 is TGCGCCAGCAGCCAAGGGCAGGGGGCGGTTGTGCAGTACTTC. It yields the protein CASSQGQGAVVQYF.

The rearrangement uses TRBV14 and TRBJ2-1; D ambiguous. The CDR3 consists of 13 residues. The germline gives CDR1 SGHDN, CDR2 FVKESK. Trimming took 0 bases from V and 10 from J, leaving 10 bases between them. CDR3 amino acids: CASSQELGGEQFF. The CDR3 DNA follows: TGTGCCAGCAGCCAAGAACTGGGCGGCGAGCAGTTCTTC.

This sequence joins TRBV19 and TRBJ1-2, with D possibly matching TRBD1 (6 bases). The CDR3 is made up of 13 amino acids. Germline V CDR1 and CDR2: LNHDA, SQIVND (reference sequence). V lost 3 bases to trimming and J lost 8 bases, with 13 bases between them. The CDR3 region is CASSIPRGRGYTF. The CDR3 nucleotides read TGTGCCAGTAGTATCCCCAGGGGCAGGGGCTACACCTTC.

Only one count was recorded for this clone. J is TRBJ2-5 and V is TRBV28; no firm D call. The germline gives CDR1 MDHEN, CDR2 SYDVKM. With 8 bases removed from V and 4 bases from J, the gap between germline ends came to 14 bases. The CDR3 loop spans 13 amino acids. CDR3 region: CASYQKMGETQYF. Here the CDR3 DNA reads TGTGCCAGCTATCAAAAGATGGGAGAGACCCAGTACTTC.

V and J are TRBV6-1 and TRBJ1-1; 9 bases are a match to TRBD1. CDR3 length: 14 amino acids. Germline CDR1 and CDR2: MNHNS and SASEGT. The V segment lost 5 bases and the J segment 4 bases; nucleotides outside the gene matches: 5. CDR3 bases: TGTGCCAGCAGTCGGGACAGGGTTAGCACTGAAGCTTTCTTT. Residues: CASSRDRVSTEAFF.

The V and J genes are TRBV5-1 and TRBJ2-7, with 7 bases fitting TRBD2. The CDR3 runs to 16 residues. J gave up 0 bases and V 3 bases, and 9 bases lay outside the gene matches. Germline V lookup: CDR1 SGHRS, CDR2 YFSETQ. The CDR3 sequence is CASSYPREGSSYEQYF. The CDR3 bases are TGCGCCAGCAGCTACCCGAGGGAGGGAAGCTCCTACGAGCAGTACTTC.

This clone has just one count. This CDR3 reads CASSTTGNTEAFF. CDR3 coding DNA: TGTGCCAGCAGCACGACAGGGAACACTGAAGCTTTCTTT. The rearrangement joins TRBV5-5 to TRBJ1-1, with D possibly matching TRBD1 (6 bases). V lost 4 bases to trimming and J lost 1 base, with 8 bases between them. The germline gives CDR1 SGHKS, CDR2 YYEKEE (reference sequence). This CDR3 contains 13 residues.

This clone was seen just once. The rearrangement joins TRBV7-9 to TRBJ2-7; maybe TRBD2 (6 bases). Germline loops: CDR1 SEHNR, CDR2 FQNEAQ (reference sequence). Trimming left V 0 bases short and J 6 bases short, with 12 bases between. The CDR3 totals 14 residues. The CDR3 bases are TGTGCCAGCAGCTTAGCGGAGGGGCGCGGCGAGCAGTACTTC. Translated: CASSLAEGRGEQYF. The full variable domain, its missing parts supplied by reference TRBV7-9 and TRBJ2-7, is DTGVSQNPRHKITKRGQNVTFRCDPISEHNRLYWYRQTLGQGPEFLTYFQNEAQLEKSRLLSDRFSAERPKGSFSTLEIQRTEQGDSAMYLCASSLAEGRGEQYFGPGTRLTVT.

This clone was observed a single time. DNA of the CDR3: TGTGCCAGCAAAGCCGGGACTAGCGGGGTGACAGATACGCAGTATTTT. It codes for CASKAGTSGVTDTQYF. The genes are TRBV6-6 and TRBJ2-3; 13 nucleotides align to TRBD2. J lost 3 bases, V lost 7 bases, and 7 bases had no gene match. The CDR3 is 16 amino acids. Germline CDR1 reads MNHNY; CDR2 reads SVGAGI (reference sequence).

DNA for the CDR3: TGTGCCAGCAGCCCTACTAGCGGGTCCTACAATGAGCAGTTCTTC. Translated: CASSPTSGSYNEQFF. This chain uses TRBV6-1 with TRBJ2-1; 9 positions match TRBD2. The V segment lost 6 bases and the J segment 1 base; nucleotides outside the gene matches: 4. Germline V CDR1 and CDR2: MNHNS, SASEGT. This CDR3 comprises 15 residues.

By share, this clone counts as hyperexpanded. The V call is TRBV6-5, the J call TRBJ2-5, with a possible D match to TRBD1 (6 bases). This CDR3 region has 14 residues. Between the trimmed V and J ends, which lost 4 bases and 0 bases, there was a span of 9 bases. Germline V gene sequence: CDR1 MNHEY, CDR2 SVGAGI. For the CDR3, the DNA is TGTGCCAGCAGTTTCGGACAGAACCAAGAGACCCAGTACTTC. Its protein product is CASSFGQNQETQYF.

This rearrangement joins TRBV5-6 to TRBJ2-5; no firm D call. Germline CDR1 is SGHDT and CDR2 is YYEEEE. The CDR3 contains 13 residues. The ends were cut back, 2 bases at V and 1 base at J, with 6 bases in the middle. In DNA, the CDR3 is TGTGCCAGCAGCTTTCGAATCCAAGAGACCCAGTACTTC. Protein sequence: CASSFRIQETQYF.

The chain links TRBV19 to TRBJ2-1; D possibly uses TRBD1 or TRBD2 (6 bases each). Trimming left V 7 bases short and J 1 base short, with 23 bases between. Germline CDR1 is LNHDA and CDR2 is SQIVND (reference sequence). The CDR3 extends over 18 amino acids. CDR3 sequence: CASNSGLGGGGSYNEQFF. CDR3 bases: TGTGCCAGTAACTCCGGGCTGGGGGGCGGCGGGTCCTACAATGAGCAGTTCTTC.

This chain uses TRBV5-4 with TRBJ2-1, with D possibly being TRBD1 (6 bases). Trimming removed 5 bases at V and 5 bases at J, with 11 bases between. The CDR3 sequence is 13 residues long. The V gene's germline CDR1 is SGHNT and CDR2 YYREEE (reference sequence). This CDR3 reads CASRTDRDNEQFF. CDR3 nucleotides: TGTGCCAGCAGGACGGACAGAGACAATGAGCAGTTCTTC.

The rearrangement links TRBV2 to TRBJ1-5, with a tentative D call TRBD1 (5 bases). V lost 4 bases and J lost 3, with 16 bases in between. From germline, CDR1 is SNHLY and CDR2 FYNNEI. The CDR3 consists of 16 residues. CDR3 coding DNA: TGTGCCAGCAGTGTAGCAGGGAGTAGGGTCAATCAGCCCCAGCATTTT. The encoded protein is CASSVAGSRVNQPQHF.

The chain couples TRBV5-4 to TRBJ2-3; tentative D call: TRBD2 (5 bases). CDR1 is SGHNT, CDR2 YYREEE, per germline (reference sequence). V gave up 4 bases and J gave up 2 bases, with 17 bases separating them. The CDR3 spans 16 residues. CDR3 nucleotide sequence: TGTGCCAGCAGCAAGAGGGTTAGCGCTCTCACAGATACGCAGTATTTT. It specifies CASSKRVSALTDTQYF.

In its sample, this clone was seen a few times. V gene TRBV7-2 combines with J gene TRBJ2-3; D unresolved. The V and J ends lost 2 bases and 0 bases respectively, with 6 bases between them. The germline gives CDR1 SGHTA, CDR2 FQGNSA. CDR3 size: 14 residues. The CDR3 loop is CASSLHLSTDTQYF. In nucleotides, the CDR3 is TGTGCCAGCAGCTTACACCTTAGCACAGATACGCAGTATTTT.

This chain links TRBV9 with TRBJ2-3, with D perhaps assigned TRBD1 or TRBD2 (5 bases each). Germline-derived CDR1 and CDR2 are SGDLS and YYNGEE. V lost 0 bases, J lost 0 bases, and 8 bases lay in between. The CDR3 has 15 residues. The CDR3 sequence is CASSVDGASTDTQYF. In DNA, the CDR3 is TGTGCCAGCAGCGTAGACGGGGCTAGCACAGATACGCAGTATTTT. The variable domain in full, completed from reference TRBV9 and TRBJ2-3, reads DSGVTQTPKHLITATGQRVTLRCSPRSGDLSVYWYQQSLDQGLQFLIQYYNGEERAKGNILERFSAQQFPDLHSELNLSSLELGDSALYFCASSVDGASTDTQYFGPGTRLTVL.

V is TRBV11-2 and J is TRBJ2-2; D not resolved. Deletions cut 6 bases from V and 5 bases from J, with 4 bases between. The CDR3 totals 11 residues. Per germline, CDR1 SGHAT and CDR2 FQNNGV. The CDR3 loop is CASRWTGELFF. The DNA for the CDR3 is TGTGCCAGCAGGTGGACCGGGGAGCTGTTTTTT.

This clone is a singleton in its sample. The chain has TRBV13 and TRBJ2-1; D call uncertain. Germline V gene lookup returns CDR1 PRHDT and CDR2 FYEKMQ (reference sequence). The CDR3 spans 11 residues. Trimming took 5 bases from V and 4 from J, leaving 3 bases between them. This chain's CDR3 is CASSDYNEQFF. CDR3 DNA sequence: TGTGCCAGCAGCGATTACAATGAGCAGTTCTTC.